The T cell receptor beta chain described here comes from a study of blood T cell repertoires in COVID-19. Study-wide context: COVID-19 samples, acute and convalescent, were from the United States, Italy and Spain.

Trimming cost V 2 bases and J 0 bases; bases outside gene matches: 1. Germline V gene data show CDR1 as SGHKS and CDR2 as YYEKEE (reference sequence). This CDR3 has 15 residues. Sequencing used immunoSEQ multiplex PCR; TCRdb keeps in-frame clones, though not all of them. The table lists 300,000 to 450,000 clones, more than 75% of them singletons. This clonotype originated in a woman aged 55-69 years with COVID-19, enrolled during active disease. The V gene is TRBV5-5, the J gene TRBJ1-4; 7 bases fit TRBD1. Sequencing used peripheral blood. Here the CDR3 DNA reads TGTGCCAGCAGCTTCAGGGGGACAACTAATGAAAAACTGTTTTTT. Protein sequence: CASSFRGTTNEKLFF.